This is a list of T cell receptor beta chains from one sample in a study of T cell changes during pregnancy in multiple sclerosis. The protocol was immunoSEQ multiplex PCR, while the TCRdb copy is restricted to in-frame clones and leaves out a portion. The sample holds tens of thousands of clones; approximately 92% are singletons and the top ten take under 7%. This material consisted of CD8+ T cells from peripheral blood mononuclear cells, taken in the third trimester of pregnancy. The receptors stem from a female donor with multiple sclerosis, enrolled in a pregnancy study. Each CDR3 is given with its conserved first and last residue. The order of the fields is CDR3 DNA, CDR3 protein, V gene, D gene, J gene, clone size. The D gene is left open where the match is weak. For some rows the clone size is stated as once, few or many, or as a class when expanded; others skip it.

CDR3 DNA: TGTGCCAGCAGTGACGGGACTAGCGGGGATGTAGGTGAGCAGTTCTTC; CDR3 protein: CASSDGTSGDVGEQFF; V gene: TRBV6-4; D gene: TRBD2; J gene: TRBJ2-1; clone size: -
CDR3 DNA: TGTGCCAGCAGCTTAGACTCGCGTGCCGAGCAGTACTTC; CDR3 protein: CASSLDSRAEQYF; V gene: TRBV11-3; D gene: -; J gene: TRBJ2-7; clone size: -
CDR3 DNA: TGTGCCAGTAGTATGAACACGGGACAGGGGTTCACCGGGGAGCTGTTTTTT; CDR3 protein: CASSMNTGQGFTGELFF; V gene: TRBV19; D gene: TRBD1; J gene: TRBJ2-2; clone size: -
CDR3 DNA: TGTGCCAGCAGCTTACCCGGGACTACCAATGAGCAGTTCTTC; CDR3 protein: CASSLPGTTNEQFF; V gene: TRBV9; D gene: TRBD2; J gene: TRBJ2-1; clone size: -
CDR3 DNA: TGTGCCAGCAGGCTAACGGGACTAGCGGGGGGAGAGACCCAGTACTTC; CDR3 protein: CASRLTGLAGGETQYF; V gene: TRBV7-8; D gene: TRBD2; J gene: TRBJ2-5; clone size: -
CDR3 DNA: TGTGCCAGCAGCTTGAGCGGGCAGGGGGATAACGAGCAGTACTTC; CDR3 protein: CASSLSGQGDNEQYF; V gene: TRBV7-9; D gene: -; J gene: TRBJ2-7; clone size: -
CDR3 DNA: TGTGCCAGCAGCTTAGAGGGGGGGGGACCAAATATTGGTGAGCAGTTCTTC; CDR3 protein: CASSLEGGGPNIGEQFF; V gene: TRBV7-8; D gene: -; J gene: TRBJ2-1; clone size: -
CDR3 DNA: TGTGCCAGCAGTTTAGACAGGGGCAATCAGCCCCAGCATTTT; CDR3 protein: CASSLDRGNQPQHF; V gene: TRBV28; D gene: TRBD1; J gene: TRBJ1-5; clone size: -
CDR3 DNA: TGTGCCACCCTGGGGGGGCAGTATTTT; CDR3 protein: CATLGGQYF; V gene: TRBV6-1; D gene: -; J gene: TRBJ2-3; clone size: -
CDR3 DNA: TGTGCCAGCAGCTTAAACCCCTTCCTAGCGGGGGAGGGAGATACGCAGTATTTT; CDR3 protein: CASSLNPFLAGEGDTQYF; V gene: TRBV7-3; D gene: TRBD2; J gene: TRBJ2-3; clone size: -
CDR3 DNA: TGTGCCAGCAGCGTGCGGACAGACTACCAAGAGACCCAGTACTTC; CDR3 protein: CASSVRTDYQETQYF; V gene: TRBV9; D gene: -; J gene: TRBJ2-5; clone size: -
CDR3 DNA: TGTGCCAGCAGTCGATACAGCATATTCAAGGATACGCAGTATTTT; CDR3 protein: CASSRYSIFKDTQYF; V gene: TRBV27; D gene: -; J gene: TRBJ2-3; clone size: once
CDR3 DNA: TGCGCCAGCAGTGAGATAGAGGTCGGGACAGCCTATCGATTGTACGAGCAGTACTTC; CDR3 protein: CASSEIEVGTAYRLYEQYF; V gene: TRBV10-1; D gene: TRBD1; J gene: TRBJ2-7; clone size: -
CDR3 DNA: TGCGCCAGCAGCCAAGTATCAGCGGGACTCGGGGGAAAACTGTTTTTT; CDR3 protein: CASSQVSAGLGGKLFF; V gene: TRBV4-1; D gene: -; J gene: TRBJ1-4; clone size: -
CDR3 DNA: TGTGCCAGCACCTCTAGGAACACTGAAGCTTTCTTT; CDR3 protein: CASTSRNTEAFF; V gene: TRBV11-2; D gene: -; J gene: TRBJ1-1; clone size: once